Presented here are 16 T cell receptor beta chains from one specimen sequenced in a study of cytomegalovirus exposure and HLA in healthy donors. Primers for the PCR totalled 60 Vbeta and 13 Jbeta. Clones were read by immunoSEQ multiplex PCR, and TCRdb kept only the in-frame ones, dropping some. The top ten hold 1.5% to 2% of the sample, which has roughly 190,000 clones, around 83% seen once. The specimen sequenced was PBMCs. Receptors originate from a man aged 35-49 years in good health and CMV-seropositive.

This clone is a singleton in its sample. A read error may produce the germline difference seen at one junction end. The chain recombines TRBV7-9 with TRBJ2-7; tentative D call: TRBD2 (5 bases). The length of the CDR3 is 14 residues. Germline CDR1 SEHNR, CDR2 FQNEAQ (reference sequence). The CDR3, as DNA: TGTTCCAGCAGCTTGGTCGAGACTAATTACGAGCAGTACTTC. This sequence encodes CSSSLVETNYEQYF.

This clone was found once. V is TRBV20-1 and J is TRBJ2-7; D remains unclear. The length of the CDR3 is 10 residues. The germline V gene has CDR1 DFQATT and CDR2 SNEGSKA (reference sequence). V dropped 1 base and J dropped 6 bases, with 4 bases sitting between them. The CDR3 nucleotides are TGCAGTGCTAGAGTCGGCGAGCAGTACTTC. This encodes CSARVGEQYF.

The chain recombines TRBV2 with TRBJ2-7; the D gene is possibly TRBD1 (6 bases). Germline V gene sequence: CDR1 SNHLY, CDR2 FYNNEI. The CDR3 has 16 residues. V was cut by 4 bases and J by 3 bases, with 19 bases left in between. The CDR3: CASSVDRQGSRYEQYF. Here the CDR3 DNA reads TGTGCCAGCAGTGTCGACAGGCAGGGTTCGCGCTACGAGCAGTACTTC.

This sequence joins TRBV29-1 and TRBJ2-3; 9 positions agree with TRBD2. The CDR3 is made up of 14 amino acids. J was trimmed by 4 bases and V by 1 base; bases with no gene match: 3. Germline values: CDR1 SQVTM, CDR2 ANQGSEA. The CDR3 DNA reads TGCAGCGTTGAAGGGGCGGGGGGGCCAGATACGCAGTATTTT. It specifies CSVEGAGGPDTQYF.

V is TRBV7-9 and J is TRBJ2-6, with 9 bases aligning to TRBD1. CDR1 is SEHNR, CDR2 FQNEAQ, per germline (reference sequence). Trimming took 5 bases from V and 2 from J; bases not matched to a gene: 4. CDR3 size: 16 residues. CDR3 sequence (DNA): TGTGCCAGCAGCGATACAGGGGGCGCTGGGGCCAACGTCCTGACTTTC. It is translated as CASSDTGGAGANVLTF.

The chain is built from TRBV6-4 and TRBJ2-2, with 9 bases aligning to TRBD2. V lost 4 bases and J lost 6; bases outside the gene matches: 3. CDR1 and CDR2 (germline): MRHNA, SNTAGT. There are 14 residues in the CDR3. DNA for the CDR3: TGTGCCAGCAGTGCCGGGACTAGCTCCGGGGAGCTGTTTTTT. Translating gives CASSAGTSSGELFF.

This sequence joins TRBV19 and TRBJ1-3; D is unresolved. Trimming shortened V by 6 bases and J by 0 bases, and 9 bases separated the two germline ends. The CDR3 totals 14 residues. Germline V lookup: CDR1 LNHDA, CDR2 SQIVND (reference sequence). The CDR3 DNA is TGTGCCAGTAGGATCTGGAGCTCTGGAAACACCATATATTTT. It codes for CASRIWSSGNTIYF.

The chain uses TRBV6-6 and TRBJ2-7; 8 bases match TRBD1. The germline gives CDR1 MNHNY, CDR2 SVGAGI (reference sequence). The CDR3 spans 14 residues. V shed 9 bases, J shed 1 base, and the junction held 8 bases outside the gene matches. CDR3 sequence: CASHGQGFSYEQYF. The CDR3 nucleotides read TGTGCCAGTCACGGACAGGGTTTTTCCTACGAGCAGTACTTC.

The genes are TRBV6-6 and TRBJ1-1; tentative D call: TRBD1 (6 bases). The V and J ends lost 1 base and 3 bases respectively, with 12 bases between them. Germline V lookup: CDR1 MNHNY, CDR2 SVGAGI (reference sequence). The CDR3 consists of 15 residues. CDR3 bases: TGTGCCAGCAGTTACTTCTCACAGGGTCACACTGAAGCTTTCTTT. This sequence encodes CASSYFSQGHTEAFF.

In this sample, this clone turned up a few times. V usage is TRBV11-2 and J usage is TRBJ2-7, with D maybe TRBD2 (6 bases). There are 14 residues in the CDR3. V gave up 5 bases and J gave up 3 bases, with 14 bases separating them. Germline V CDR1 and CDR2: SGHAT, FQNNGV. The CDR3 here is CASSPTSSNYEQYF. In nucleotides, the CDR3 is TGTGCCAGCAGCCCGACTAGTTCCAACTACGAGCAGTACTTC.

V is TRBV19 and J is TRBJ1-4; D is perhaps TRBD1 (5 bases). This CDR3 has 15 residues. Trimming cost V 3 bases and J 4 bases, with 12 bases left between them. Germline values: CDR1 LNHDA, CDR2 SQIVND (reference sequence). The CDR3 nucleotides are TGTGCCAGTAGTATCGCAGGGCGAATTAATGAAAAACTGTTTTTT. This translates into CASSIAGRINEKLFF.

The chain uses TRBV28 and TRBJ2-7; no reliable D call. Germline V gives CDR1 MDHEN, CDR2 SYDVKM. The V and J ends lost 4 bases and 1 base respectively, with 14 bases between them. This CDR3 comprises 15 residues. The CDR3 region has the DNA TGTGCCAGCAGTTCCGGGTCTTCCCAATCCTACGAGCAGTACTTC. Translation gives CASSSGSSQSYEQYF.

This chain joins TRBV6-5 and TRBJ2-3; 11 bases align to TRBD1. Germline V gene sequence: CDR1 MNHEY, CDR2 SVGAGI. Germline trimming cut 2 bases from V and 5 bases from J; bases unmatched to any gene: 6. CDR3 size: 16 residues. CDR3: CASSYRGQGAQDTQYF. The CDR3 coding sequence is TGTGCCAGCAGTTACAGAGGACAGGGGGCTCAAGATACGCAGTATTTT.

This clone showed up just a few times. This chain joins TRBV29-1 and TRBJ1-1, with D tentatively TRBD1 (6 bases). There are 13 residues in the CDR3. V was shortened by 4 bases and J by 4 bases, with 13 bases between the two germline ends. Germline V gives CDR1 SQVTM, CDR2 ANQGSEA. CDR3 nucleotide sequence: TGCAGCGTTGTAGATGCCAGGGGCACTGAAGCTTTCTTT. It encodes CSVVDARGTEAFF.

The V gene is TRBV28, the J gene TRBJ1-5, with 9 nucleotides matching TRBD1. This CDR3 is built from 12 residues. The junction had 0 bases not matched to a gene; V was cut back by 5 bases and J by 7 bases. Germline CDR1 and CDR2: MDHEN and SYDVKM. In DNA form, the CDR3 reads TGTGCCAGCAGTACAGGGGGCCAGCCCCAGCATTTT. Residues: CASSTGGQPQHF.

This clone was picked up a small number of times. V is TRBV9 and J is TRBJ2-5, with TRBD1 matching over 9 bases. Unmatched junction bases numbered 2, after V lost 2 bases and J lost 3 bases. Germline V gene sequence: CDR1 SGDLS, CDR2 YYNGEE. The CDR3 covers 14 residues. The CDR3 protein is CASSVTGGKETQYF. The CDR3 region has the DNA TGTGCCAGCAGCGTGACAGGGGGTAAAGAGACCCAGTACTTC.